One sample yielded the 25 T cell receptor beta chains listed below, sequenced in a study of T cells after yellow fever vaccination. TCRdb independently ran MiXCR on the 5' RACE reads; one entry per CDR3 protein. The data contain a few hundred thousand distinct CDR3 sequences, about 7% of them seen just once; the ten biggest clones take up over 0.65%. This sample comprised CD4+ T cells sorted from PBMCs, obtained 15 days after the yellow fever booster vaccination. The origin of the receptors is a man younger than 45 who received the YFV17D yellow fever vaccine.

This clonotype was seen ten or more times. The V call is TRBV7-2, the J call TRBJ2-7; D is unresolved. V was trimmed by 3 bases and J by 6 bases, leaving 12 bases between them. Germline-derived CDR1 and CDR2 are SGHTA and FQGNSA. CDR3 length: 13 residues. This chain's CDR3 is CASSLGSRREQYF. The CDR3 DNA is TGTGCCAGCAGCTTGGGTTCCCGCCGCGAGCAGTACTTC. Variable domain in full (rest from reference TRBV7-2 and TRBJ2-7): GAGVSQSPSNKVTEKGKDVELRCDPISGHTALYWYRQSLGQGLEFLIYFQGNSAPDKSGLPSDRFSAERTGGSVSTLTIQRTQQEDSAVYLCASSLGSRREQYFGPGTRLTVT.

This clonotype was recorded many times. The rearrangement links TRBV15 to TRBJ2-1, with 7 bases lining up with TRBD1. The CDR3 contains 14 residues. With 6 bases clipped from V and 2 bases from J, the junction kept 4 bases outside the gene matches. CDR1 LNHNV and CDR2 YYDKDF come from the germline V gene (reference sequence). CDR3 amino acids: CATRWTGTYNEQFF. CDR3 nucleotide sequence: TGTGCCACCAGGTGGACAGGAACCTACAATGAGCAGTTCTTC.

This chain uses TRBV7-2 with TRBJ1-1; D unclear. Trimming took 1 base from V and 6 from J, leaving 6 bases between them. The CDR3 is made up of 12 amino acids. Germline loops: CDR1 SGHTA, CDR2 FQGNSA. CDR3 in amino acids: CASSLGWSEAFF. CDR3 DNA: TGTGCCAGCAGCTTAGGGTGGTCTGAAGCTTTCTTT.

The genes are TRBV6-5 and TRBJ2-3; perhaps TRBD1 as D (5 bases). The CDR3 is made up of 13 amino acids. Trimming took 3 bases from V and 6 from J, leaving 10 bases between them. Germline assignment: CDR1 MNHEY and CDR2 SVGAGI. The CDR3 loop is CASSYTGRDTQYF. The CDR3 region has the DNA TGTGCCAGCAGTTATACAGGTCGGGATACGCAGTATTTT.

This clonotype was counted only a few times. The chain carries TRBV28 and TRBJ2-1, with 7 bases identical to TRBD2. The CDR3 consists of 16 residues. The V segment lost 5 bases and the J segment 0 bases; nucleotides outside the gene matches: 7. Per the germline V gene, CDR1 is MDHEN and CDR2 is SYDVKM. CDR3 DNA sequence: TGTGCCAGCAGTGGGTGGGGCGGGAGCTCCTACAATGAGCAGTTCTTC. It yields the protein CASSGWGGSSYNEQFF. The full variable domain, rest sourced from reference TRBV28 and TRBJ2-1, is DVKVTQSSRYLVKRTGEKVFLECVQDMDHENMFWYRQDPGLGLRLIYFSYDVKMKEKGDIPEGYSVSREKKERFSLILESASTNQTSMYLCASSGWGGSSYNEQFFGPGTRLTVL.

This clonotype has more than one count but fewer than ten. J is TRBJ1-2 and V is TRBV6-5; 10 bases match TRBD1. In germline, CDR1 is MNHEY, CDR2 SVGAGI. The CDR3 runs to 15 residues. V shed 4 bases and J 6 bases; nucleotides not matched to a gene: 8. The chain's CDR3 is CASSFSGQGMNGYTF. The CDR3 coding sequence is TGTGCCAGCAGTTTCTCGGGACAGGGGATGAATGGCTACACCTTC.

The CDR3 bases are TGCGCCAGCAGCACACAAAGAGGACACGGGTTTGGTGGCTACACCTTC. Translated: CASSTQRGHGFGGYTF. The chain carries TRBV5-1 and TRBJ1-2; a weak D match, TRBD1 (5 bases). The CDR3 sequence is 16 residues long. V was cut by 4 bases and J by 7 bases, with 23 bases left in between. The V gene's germline CDR1 is SGHRS and CDR2 YFSETQ.

The J gene is TRBJ2-7, the V gene TRBV5-1; TRBD1 matches at 9 bases. The CDR3 length is 15 residues. CDR1 and CDR2 from the germline V gene are SGHRS and YFSETQ. Trimming removed 6 bases from V and 4 bases from J; junction bases left unmatched: 11. CDR3 coding DNA: TGCGCCAGCACGAGCCAGACAGGGGGAGGGTACGAGCAGTACTTC. Protein sequence: CASTSQTGGGYEQYF.

This clonotype occurred a few times. The gene calls are TRBV6-1 and TRBJ2-7; the match to TRBD1 covers 7 bases. CDR3 length equals 14 residues. V was clipped by 6 bases and J by 3 bases; unmatched bases: 8. Germline V gene sequence: CDR1 MNHNS, CDR2 SASEGT. CDR3 DNA: TGTGCCAGCAGGATGACAGGGAGTAACTACGAGCAGTACTTC. This sequence encodes CASRMTGSNYEQYF.

The chain has TRBV3-1 and TRBJ1-2; TRBD1 matches at 8 bases. Germline V gene lookup returns CDR1 LGHDT and CDR2 YNNKEL (reference sequence). V was pared by 3 bases and J by 3 bases, with 6 bases of the junction left unmatched. CDR3 length: 15 residues. The CDR3 sequence is CASSHPSGGYYGYTF. The CDR3 DNA reads as TGTGCCAGCAGCCATCCCTCAGGGGGCTACTATGGCTACACCTTC. The variable domain in full, completed from reference TRBV3-1 and TRBJ1-2, reads DTAVSQTPKYLVTQMGNDKSIKCEQNLGHDTMYWYKQDSKKFLKIMFSYNNKELIINETVPNRFSPKSPDKAHLNLHINSLELGDSAVYFCASSHPSGGYYGYTFGSGTRLTVV.

The chain couples TRBV4-3 to TRBJ2-7, with D possibly matching TRBD1 (6 bases). The ends were cut back, 4 bases at V and 2 bases at J, with 18 bases in the middle. The CDR3 contains 16 residues. Looked up from germline, CDR1 is LGHNA and CDR2 is YSLEER. DNA for the CDR3: TGCGCCAGCAGCCGTTTTCCGGGACAAAGAACCTACGAGCAGTACTTC. This codes for CASSRFPGQRTYEQYF.

V usage is TRBV12-3 or TRBV12-4 and J usage is TRBJ1-5; TRBD1 agrees at 7 bases. The CDR3 extends over 13 amino acids. The V and J ends lost 6 bases and 6 bases, in that order; junction bases with no gene match: 5. The CDR3, as DNA: TGTGCCAGCAGCGGACAGGTACTTCAGCCCCAGCATTTT. Translating it yields CASSGQVLQPQHF.

The V call is TRBV5-5, the J call TRBJ1-2; D is uncertain. The CDR3 has 14 amino acids. Deletions cut 1 base from V and 0 bases from J, with 7 bases between. The germline V gene encodes CDR1 SGHKS and CDR2 YYEKEE (reference sequence). The CDR3 sequence: CASSLLTSNYGYTF. DNA of the CDR3: TGTGCCAGCAGCTTGCTGACTTCTAACTATGGCTACACCTTC.

There are many counts of this clonotype. V gene TRBV29-1 combines with J gene TRBJ1-4; D not certain. The germline CDR1 and CDR2 sequences are SQVTM and ANQGSEA. V lost 4 bases, J lost 7 bases, and 10 bases lay in between. The CDR3 runs to 12 residues. The CDR3 DNA reads as TGCAGCGTTGCTCGTGGTGGTGAAAAACTGTTTTTT. Translating it yields CSVARGGEKLFF.

This clonotype has a handful of counts. V usage is TRBV15 and J usage is TRBJ2-1, with TRBD2 identical over 8 bases. This CDR3 is 16 amino acids long. The V gene's germline CDR1 is LNHNV and CDR2 YYDKDF (reference sequence). The trim removed 0 bases at V and 8 bases at J, leaving 9 bases unmatched. Written as DNA, the CDR3 is TGTGCCACCAGCAGAGATCTGGCGACTAGCGTCCATGAGCAGTTCTTC. It codes for CATSRDLATSVHEQFF.

Note on this clonotype: One junction end disagrees with the germline gene, perhaps due to a read error. The chain carries TRBV20-1 and TRBJ2-1; 13 nucleotides line up with TRBD2. Germline CDR1 DFQATT, CDR2 SNEGSKA (reference sequence). This CDR3 is built from 16 residues. The CDR3 spells CCARAPGLAGNNEQFF. The DNA for the CDR3 is TGCTGTGCTAGAGCACCGGGACTAGCGGGAAACAATGAGCAGTTCTTC.

About this clonotype: A much larger clone sits a single nucleotide away, making a read error possible. V is TRBV12-3 or TRBV12-4 and J is TRBJ2-3; a possible D gene is TRBD1 (5 bases). V was shortened by 6 bases and J by 8 bases, with 18 bases between the two germline ends. The CDR3 extends over 14 amino acids. Written as DNA, the CDR3 is TGTGCCAGCAGCTTGACGACAGAGTGGGGTACGCAGTATTTT. Translated, it gives CASSLTTEWGTQYF.

V is TRBV20-1 and J is TRBJ2-3; 8 bases map to TRBD2. V was pared by 5 bases and J by 4 bases, with 8 bases of the junction left unmatched. The CDR3 runs 14 residues. The germline V gene encodes CDR1 DFQATT and CDR2 SNEGSKA (reference sequence). The CDR3 DNA is TGCAGTGCTCTGAGAAGCGGGAGAGCAGATACGCAGTATTTT. Its translation is CSALRSGRADTQYF.

This clonotype was found a few times. This chain joins TRBV9 and TRBJ2-5; the match to TRBD2 covers 15 bases. V trimming: 0 bases; J trimming: 2 bases; junction bases outside the gene matches: 5. The CDR3 has 18 amino acids. Germline CDR1 and CDR2: SGDLS and YYNGEE. Here the CDR3 reads CASSVGTSGRGWQETQYF. CDR3 DNA: TGTGCCAGCAGCGTAGGGACTAGCGGGAGGGGTTGGCAAGAGACCCAGTACTTC.

This clonotype was seen more than once but under ten times. The chain is built from TRBV7-2 and TRBJ2-7; D is uncertain. V lost 4 bases and J lost 8, with 15 bases in between. Germline-derived CDR1 and CDR2 are SGHTA and FQGNSA. This CDR3 comprises 13 residues. The CDR3 region has the DNA TGTGCCAGCAGCTCGGATCGAAATACGAAGCAGTACTTC. Its protein product is CASSSDRNTKQYF.

In its sample, this clonotype was seen many times. The chain couples TRBV20-1 to TRBJ2-3, with D tentatively TRBD1 (5 bases). CDR1 is DFQATT and CDR2 is SNEGSKA in the germline V gene (reference sequence). Trimming left V 4 bases short and J 0 bases short, with 14 bases between. The CDR3 runs to 15 residues. The CDR3 DNA is TGCAGTGCTATCGATAGACAGATTAGCACAGATACGCAGTATTTT. This sequence encodes CSAIDRQISTDTQYF.

The chain links TRBV20-1 to TRBJ1-5; 10 bases fit TRBD1. The CDR3 is made up of 14 amino acids. The V gene's germline CDR1 is DFQATT and CDR2 SNEGSKA (reference sequence). V lost 6 bases to trimming and J lost 7 bases; unmatched junction nucleotides: 9. The CDR3 DNA sequence: TGCAGTGCAACTAAGGGACAGGGGTTACAGCCCCAGCATTTT. It encodes CSATKGQGLQPQHF.

The chain combines TRBV28 with TRBJ1-1; D ambiguous. Trimming removed 2 bases at V and 2 bases at J, with 3 bases between. The length of the CDR3 is 12 residues. Germline lookup yields CDR1 MDHEN and CDR2 SYDVKM. The CDR3 spells CASSLINTEAFF. The CDR3 bases are TGTGCCAGCAGTTTAATTAACACTGAAGCTTTCTTT.

This clonotype has more than one count but fewer than ten. The CDR3 bases are TGTGCCAGCAGCTTATCTAGACTAGCGGGAGACCACGAGCAGTACTTC. It specifies CASSLSRLAGDHEQYF. The chain joins TRBV7-9 to TRBJ2-7, with 12 bases matching TRBD2. The ends lost 2 bases at V and 5 bases at J; junction bases unmatched: 7. CDR3 size: 16 residues. The V gene's germline CDR1 is SEHNR and CDR2 FQNEAQ (reference sequence).

The chain carries TRBV29-1 and TRBJ1-2; TRBD1 matches at 7 bases. CDR3 size: 13 residues. Trimming removed 4 bases from V and 2 bases from J; junction bases left unmatched: 4. The V gene's germline CDR1 is SQVTM and CDR2 ANQGSEA. The CDR3: CSVATGQNYGYTF. As DNA, the CDR3 is TGCAGCGTTGCAACGGGACAGAACTATGGCTACACCTTC.